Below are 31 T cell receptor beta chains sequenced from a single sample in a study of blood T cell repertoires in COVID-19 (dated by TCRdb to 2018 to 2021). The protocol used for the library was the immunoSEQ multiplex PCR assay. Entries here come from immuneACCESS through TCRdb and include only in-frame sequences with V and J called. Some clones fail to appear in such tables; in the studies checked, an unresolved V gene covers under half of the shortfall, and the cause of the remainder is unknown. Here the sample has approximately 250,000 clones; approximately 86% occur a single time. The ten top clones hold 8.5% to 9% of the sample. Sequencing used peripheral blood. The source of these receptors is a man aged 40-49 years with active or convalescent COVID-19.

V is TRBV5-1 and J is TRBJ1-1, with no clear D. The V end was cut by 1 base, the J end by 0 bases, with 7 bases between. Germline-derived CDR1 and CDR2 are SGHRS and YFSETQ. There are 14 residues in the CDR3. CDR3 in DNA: TGCGCCAGCAGCTTGACATCTTTGAACACTGAAGCTTTCTTT. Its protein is CASSLTSLNTEAFF.

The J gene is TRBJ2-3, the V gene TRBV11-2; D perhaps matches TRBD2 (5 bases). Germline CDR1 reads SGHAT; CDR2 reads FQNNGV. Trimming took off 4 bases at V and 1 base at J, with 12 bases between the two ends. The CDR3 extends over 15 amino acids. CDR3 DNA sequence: TGTGCCAGCAGCTCGGGGTGGGGTGGCACAGATACGCAGTATTTT. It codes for CASSSGWGGTDTQYF.

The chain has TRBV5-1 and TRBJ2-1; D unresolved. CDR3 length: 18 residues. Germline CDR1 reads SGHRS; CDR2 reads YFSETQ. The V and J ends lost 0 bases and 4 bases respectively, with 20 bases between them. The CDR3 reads CASSLGGESAAWYNEQFF. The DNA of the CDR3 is TGCGCCAGCAGCTTGGGAGGAGAGAGCGCAGCTTGGTACAATGAGCAGTTCTTC.

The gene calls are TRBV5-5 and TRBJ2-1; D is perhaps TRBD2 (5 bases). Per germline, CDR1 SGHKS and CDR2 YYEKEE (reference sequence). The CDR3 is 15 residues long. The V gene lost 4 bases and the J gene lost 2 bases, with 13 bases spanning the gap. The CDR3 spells CASSPTGIAYNEQFF. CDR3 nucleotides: TGTGCCAGCAGCCCGACCGGGATAGCCTACAATGAGCAGTTCTTC.

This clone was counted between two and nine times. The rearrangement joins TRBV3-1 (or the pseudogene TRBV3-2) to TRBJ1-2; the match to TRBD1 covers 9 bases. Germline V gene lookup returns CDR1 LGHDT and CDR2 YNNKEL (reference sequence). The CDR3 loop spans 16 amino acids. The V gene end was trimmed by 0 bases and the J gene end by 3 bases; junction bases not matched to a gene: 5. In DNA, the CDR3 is TGTGCCAGCAGCCAAGATTCGGGGACAGGGTACTATGGCTACACCTTC. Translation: CASSQDSGTGYYGYTF.

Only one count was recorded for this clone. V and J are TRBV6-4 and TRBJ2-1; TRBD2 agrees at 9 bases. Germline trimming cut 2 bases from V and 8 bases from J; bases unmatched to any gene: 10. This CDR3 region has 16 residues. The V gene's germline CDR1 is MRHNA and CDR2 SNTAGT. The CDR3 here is CASSDLGGRGTDEQFF. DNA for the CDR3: TGTGCCAGCAGTGACCTCGGCGGGAGGGGTACGGATGAGCAGTTCTTC.

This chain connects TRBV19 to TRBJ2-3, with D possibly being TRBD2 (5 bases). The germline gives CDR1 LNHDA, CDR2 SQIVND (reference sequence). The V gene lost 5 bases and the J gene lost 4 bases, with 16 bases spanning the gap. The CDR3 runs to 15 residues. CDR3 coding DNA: TGTGCCAGTAGTCCCCGAGCGGCGGTTGCAGATACGCAGTATTTT. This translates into CASSPRAAVADTQYF.

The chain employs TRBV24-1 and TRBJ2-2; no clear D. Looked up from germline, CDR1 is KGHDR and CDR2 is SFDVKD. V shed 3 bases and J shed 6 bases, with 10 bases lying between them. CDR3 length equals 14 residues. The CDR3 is CATSDTLRAGELFF. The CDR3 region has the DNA TGTGCCACCAGTGATACCCTCCGAGCCGGGGAGCTGTTTTTT.

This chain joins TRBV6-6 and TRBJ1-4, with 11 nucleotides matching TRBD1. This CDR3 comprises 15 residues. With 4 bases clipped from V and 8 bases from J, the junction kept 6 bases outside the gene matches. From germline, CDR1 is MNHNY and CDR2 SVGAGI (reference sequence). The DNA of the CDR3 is TGTGCCAGCAGTTCCTGGACAGGGGGCCGAGAAAAACTGTTTTTT. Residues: CASSSWTGGREKLFF.

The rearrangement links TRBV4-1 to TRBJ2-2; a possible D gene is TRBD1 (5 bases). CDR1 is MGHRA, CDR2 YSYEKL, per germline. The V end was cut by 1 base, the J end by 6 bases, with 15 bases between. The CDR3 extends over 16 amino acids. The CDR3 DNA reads TGCGCCAGCAGCCAAGTGGTCCAGGGTAGTCCCGGGGAGCTGTTTTTT. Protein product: CASSQVVQGSPGELFF.

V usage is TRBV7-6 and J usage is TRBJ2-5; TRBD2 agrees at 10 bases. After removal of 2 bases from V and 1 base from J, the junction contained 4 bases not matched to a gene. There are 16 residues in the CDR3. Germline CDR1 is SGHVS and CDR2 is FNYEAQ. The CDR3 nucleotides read TGTGCCAGCAGCTTACTTGAGCGGGAGGGCCAAGAGACCCAGTACTTC. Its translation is CASSLLEREGQETQYF.

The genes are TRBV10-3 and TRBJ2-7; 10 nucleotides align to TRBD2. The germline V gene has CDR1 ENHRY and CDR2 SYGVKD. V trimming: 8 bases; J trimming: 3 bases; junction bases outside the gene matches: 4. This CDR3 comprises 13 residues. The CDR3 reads CAIGIAGGYEQYF. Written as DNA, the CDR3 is TGTGCCATCGGAATAGCGGGGGGCTACGAGCAGTACTTC.

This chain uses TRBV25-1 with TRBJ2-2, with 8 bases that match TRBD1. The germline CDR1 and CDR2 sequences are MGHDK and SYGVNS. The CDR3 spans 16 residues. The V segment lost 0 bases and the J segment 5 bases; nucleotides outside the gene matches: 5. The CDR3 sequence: CASSEYRTGRTGELFF. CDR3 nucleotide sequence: TGTGCCAGCAGTGAATATAGGACAGGGAGGACCGGGGAGCTGTTTTTT.

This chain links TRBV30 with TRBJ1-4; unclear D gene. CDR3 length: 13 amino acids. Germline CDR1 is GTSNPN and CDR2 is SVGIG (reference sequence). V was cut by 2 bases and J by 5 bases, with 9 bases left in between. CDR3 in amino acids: CAWSQTVNEKLFF. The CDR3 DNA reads TGTGCCTGGAGTCAAACAGTGAATGAAAAACTGTTTTTT.

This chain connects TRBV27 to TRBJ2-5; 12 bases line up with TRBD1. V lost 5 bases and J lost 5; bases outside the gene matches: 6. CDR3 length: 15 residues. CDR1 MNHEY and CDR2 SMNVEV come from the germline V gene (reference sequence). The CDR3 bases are TGTGCCAGCAGTATCGGGACAGGGGGCTCGGAGACCCAGTACTTC. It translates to CASSIGTGGSETQYF.

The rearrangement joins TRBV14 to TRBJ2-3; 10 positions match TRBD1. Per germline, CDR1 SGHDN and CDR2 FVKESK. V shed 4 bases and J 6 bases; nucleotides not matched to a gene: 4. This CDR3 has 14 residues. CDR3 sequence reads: CASSRPGQGDTQYF. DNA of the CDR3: TGTGCCAGCAGCCGACCGGGACAGGGGGATACGCAGTATTTT.

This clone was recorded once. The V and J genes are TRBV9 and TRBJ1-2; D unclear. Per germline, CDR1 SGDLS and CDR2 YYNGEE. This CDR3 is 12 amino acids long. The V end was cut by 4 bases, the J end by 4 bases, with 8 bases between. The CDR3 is CASSPGSYGYTF. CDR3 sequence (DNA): TGTGCCAGCAGCCCGGGGTCCTATGGCTACACCTTC.

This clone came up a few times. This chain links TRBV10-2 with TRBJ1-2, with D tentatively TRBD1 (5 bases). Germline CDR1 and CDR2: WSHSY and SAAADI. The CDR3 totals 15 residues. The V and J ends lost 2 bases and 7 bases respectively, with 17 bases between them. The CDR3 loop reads CASSEGSGVDSGYTF. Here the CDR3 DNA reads TGCGCCAGCAGTGAGGGCTCGGGGGTGGATTCTGGCTACACCTTC.

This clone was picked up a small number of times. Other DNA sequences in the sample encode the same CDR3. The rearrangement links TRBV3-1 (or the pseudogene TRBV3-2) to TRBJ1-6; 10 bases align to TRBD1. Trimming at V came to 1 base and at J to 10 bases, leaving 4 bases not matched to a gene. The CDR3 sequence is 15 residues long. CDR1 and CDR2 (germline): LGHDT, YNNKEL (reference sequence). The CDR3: CASSQGGQGRSPLHF. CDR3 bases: TGTGCCAGCAGCCAAGGGGGACAGGGGAGATCACCCCTCCACTTT.

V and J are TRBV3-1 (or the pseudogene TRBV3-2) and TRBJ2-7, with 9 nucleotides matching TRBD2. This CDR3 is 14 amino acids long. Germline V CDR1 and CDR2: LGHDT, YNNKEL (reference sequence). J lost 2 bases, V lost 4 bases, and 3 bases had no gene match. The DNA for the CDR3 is TGTGCCAGCAGCCCGCGGGAGGGCCCCTACGAGCAGTACTTC. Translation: CASSPREGPYEQYF.

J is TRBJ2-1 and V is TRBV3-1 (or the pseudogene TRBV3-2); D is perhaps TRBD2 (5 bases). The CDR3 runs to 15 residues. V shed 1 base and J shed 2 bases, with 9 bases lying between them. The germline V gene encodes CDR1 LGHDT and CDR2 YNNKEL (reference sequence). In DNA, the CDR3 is TGTGCCAGCAGCCAAGGACTAACTACCTACAATGAGCAGTTCTTC. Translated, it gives CASSQGLTTYNEQFF.

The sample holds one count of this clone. For the CDR3, the DNA is TGTGCCAGCAGACTAGCGGGAAATGAGCAGTTCTTC. The encoded protein is CASRLAGNEQFF. This chain connects TRBV11-3 to TRBJ2-1; 10 nucleotides line up with TRBD2. J gave up 7 bases and V 6 bases, and 0 bases lay outside the gene matches. Looked up from germline, CDR1 is SGHNT and CDR2 is YENEEA. The CDR3 covers 12 residues.

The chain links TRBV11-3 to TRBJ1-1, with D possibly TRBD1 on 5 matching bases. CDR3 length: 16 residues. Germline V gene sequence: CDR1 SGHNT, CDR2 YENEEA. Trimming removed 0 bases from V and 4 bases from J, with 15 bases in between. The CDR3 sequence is CASSLDSRRVSTEAFF. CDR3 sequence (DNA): TGTGCCAGCAGCTTAGATTCCCGCAGGGTGAGCACTGAAGCTTTCTTT.

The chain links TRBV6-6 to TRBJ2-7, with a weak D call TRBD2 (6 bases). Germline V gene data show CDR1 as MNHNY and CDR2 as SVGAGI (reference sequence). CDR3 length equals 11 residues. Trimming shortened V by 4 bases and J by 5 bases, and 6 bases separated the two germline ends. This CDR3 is CASSSGDEQYF. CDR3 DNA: TGTGCCAGCAGTTCGGGGGACGAGCAGTACTTC.

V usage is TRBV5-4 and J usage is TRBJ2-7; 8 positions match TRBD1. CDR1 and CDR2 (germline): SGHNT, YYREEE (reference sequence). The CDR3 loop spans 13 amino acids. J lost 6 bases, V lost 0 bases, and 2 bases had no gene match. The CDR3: CASSLVQGGEQYF. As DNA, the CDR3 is TGTGCCAGCAGCTTGGTACAGGGGGGCGAGCAGTACTTC. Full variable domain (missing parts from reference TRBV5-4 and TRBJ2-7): ETGVTQSPTHLIKTRGQQVTLRCSSQSGHNTVSWYQQALGQGPQFIFQYYREEENGRGNFPPRFSGLQFPNYSSELNVNALELDDSALYLCASSLVQGGEQYFGPGTRLTVT.

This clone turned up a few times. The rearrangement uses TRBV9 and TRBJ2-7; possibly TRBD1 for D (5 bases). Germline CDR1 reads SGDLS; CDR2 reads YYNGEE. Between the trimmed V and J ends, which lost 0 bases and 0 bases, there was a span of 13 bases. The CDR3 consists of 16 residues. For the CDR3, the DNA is TGTGCCAGCAGCGTAGAGGCAGGGTTTAACTCCTACGAGCAGTACTTC. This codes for CASSVEAGFNSYEQYF.

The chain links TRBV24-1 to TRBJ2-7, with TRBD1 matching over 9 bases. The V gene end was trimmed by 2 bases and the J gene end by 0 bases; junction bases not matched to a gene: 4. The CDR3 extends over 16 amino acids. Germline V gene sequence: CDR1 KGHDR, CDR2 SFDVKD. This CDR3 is CATSDSGTGRSYEQYF. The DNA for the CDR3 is TGTGCCACCAGTGATTCCGGGACAGGGCGCTCCTACGAGCAGTACTTC.

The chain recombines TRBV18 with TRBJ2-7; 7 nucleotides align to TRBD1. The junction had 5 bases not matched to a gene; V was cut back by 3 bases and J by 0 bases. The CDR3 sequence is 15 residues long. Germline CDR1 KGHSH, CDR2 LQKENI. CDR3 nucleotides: TGTGCCAGCTCACCCTCGGGACAGAGCTCCTACGAGCAGTACTTC. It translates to CASSPSGQSSYEQYF.

The CDR3 DNA sequence: TGTGCCAGCAGCCCTGGGCTAGCGGGGCCAGATACGCAGTATTTT. Its translation is CASSPGLAGPDTQYF. V and J are TRBV7-7 and TRBJ2-3; 9 bases fit TRBD2. This CDR3 is built from 15 residues. V gave up 5 bases and J gave up 4 bases; unmatched junction bases: 7. The germline gives CDR1 SSHAT, CDR2 FNYEAQ (reference sequence).

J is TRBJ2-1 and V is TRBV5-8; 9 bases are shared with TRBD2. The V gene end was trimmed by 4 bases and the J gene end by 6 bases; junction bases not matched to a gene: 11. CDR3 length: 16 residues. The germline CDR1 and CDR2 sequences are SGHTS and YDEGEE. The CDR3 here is CASSTQRGAFSNEQFF. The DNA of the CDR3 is TGTGCCAGCAGCACACAGCGGGGGGCGTTTAGCAATGAGCAGTTCTTC.

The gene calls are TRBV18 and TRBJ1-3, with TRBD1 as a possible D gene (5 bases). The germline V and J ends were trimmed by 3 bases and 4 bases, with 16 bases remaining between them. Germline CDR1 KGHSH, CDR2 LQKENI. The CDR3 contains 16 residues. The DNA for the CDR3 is TGTGCCAGCTCACCCCCAGGGCCAGGGAAAGGAAACACCATATATTTT. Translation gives CASSPPGPGKGNTIYF.